This passage covers 14 T cell receptor beta chains from one sample sequenced in a study of T cell responses to AZD1222 COVID-19 vaccine. Sequencing used immunoSEQ multiplex PCR; TCRdb keeps in-frame clones, though not all of them. The sample carries 130,000 or so clones, just over 85% recorded once. The material was peripheral blood, obtained on day 0 of AZD1222 vaccination. The receptors derive from an adult in good health.

This clone was seen a few times. J is TRBJ1-4 and V is TRBV5-4, with D perhaps matching TRBD1 (5 bases). Per the germline V gene, CDR1 is SGHNT and CDR2 is YYREEE (reference sequence). CDR3 size: 15 residues. V was trimmed by 3 bases and J by 5 bases, leaving 14 bases between them. CDR3 amino acids: CASSSAGSGNEKLFF. The CDR3 bases are TGTGCCAGCAGCTCAGCAGGGAGTGGAAATGAAAAACTGTTTTTT.

The chain recombines TRBV28 with TRBJ1-2; 8 bases align to TRBD1. The CDR3 covers 15 residues. The germline V gene has CDR1 MDHEN and CDR2 SYDVKM. The junction had 8 bases not matched to a gene; V was cut back by 5 bases and J by 3 bases. CDR3 DNA sequence: TGTGCCAGCAGTGTAGGACAGGGTACTGACTATGGCTACACCTTC. This gives the protein CASSVGQGTDYGYTF.

The chain recombines TRBV2 with TRBJ1-5, with a possible D match to TRBD1 (5 bases). The length of the CDR3 is 15 residues. V lost 6 bases to trimming and J lost 7 bases, with 19 bases between them. Germline CDR1 reads SNHLY; CDR2 reads FYNNEI. The DNA for the CDR3 is TGTGCCAGCAGCCCCGACAGTCGCGGCATCCAGCCCCAGCATTTT. As protein: CASSPDSRGIQPQHF.

This rearrangement joins TRBV6-2 or TRBV6-3 to TRBJ2-3; 9 nucleotides line up with TRBD1. Per the germline V gene, CDR1 is MNHEY and CDR2 is SVGEGT. After removal of 7 bases from V and 13 bases from J, the junction contained 6 bases not matched to a gene. The length of the CDR3 is 11 residues. As DNA, the CDR3 is TGTGCCAGCACCCCGGGGACAGGGAAGTATTTT. It codes for CASTPGTGKYF.

The chain combines TRBV11-1 with TRBJ2-7; TRBD2 matches 11 bases. J lost 2 bases, V lost 3 bases, and 3 bases had no gene match. The V gene's germline CDR1 is SGHAT and CDR2 FQDESV (reference sequence). The CDR3 contains 15 residues. DNA of the CDR3: TGTGCCAGCAGCTTCCGACTAGCGGGACCCTACGAGCAGTACTTC. Its translation is CASSFRLAGPYEQYF.

The chain couples TRBV19 to TRBJ1-5; D possibly corresponds to TRBD1 (6 bases). Germline V gene sequence: CDR1 LNHDA, CDR2 SQIVND (reference sequence). The CDR3 covers 16 residues. V was trimmed by 4 bases and J by 4 bases, leaving 17 bases between them. The CDR3 loop reads CASSNNNGQSNQPQHF. CDR3 nucleotides: TGTGCCAGTAGTAATAACAACGGACAGAGTAATCAGCCCCAGCATTTT.

This clone showed up just once. This sequence joins TRBV14 and TRBJ2-1; 12 bases match TRBD1. Germline-derived CDR1 and CDR2 are SGHDN and FVKESK. CDR3 size: 15 residues. V lost 1 base and J lost 8; bases outside the gene matches: 3. The CDR3 sequence: CASSQGDRGQDEQFF. CDR3 DNA: TGTGCCAGCAGCCAAGGGGACAGGGGGCAAGATGAGCAGTTCTTC.

This chain connects TRBV30 to TRBJ1-5; D not certain. The CDR3 length is 13 residues. V was clipped by 2 bases and J by 4 bases, with 9 bases between them. CDR1 GTSNPN and CDR2 SVGIG come from the germline V gene (reference sequence). The CDR3 DNA reads as TGTGCCTGGAGTAGGCTGGAGAATCAGCCCCAGCATTTT. This sequence encodes CAWSRLENQPQHF.

The chain employs TRBV3-1 (or the pseudogene TRBV3-2) and TRBJ2-7, with D tentatively TRBD2 (5 bases). The CDR3 has 18 amino acids. Trimming removed 3 bases from V and 2 bases from J, with 23 bases in between. The V gene's germline CDR1 is LGHDT and CDR2 YNNKEL (reference sequence). The CDR3 spells CASSHTAGYRGLPYEQYF. Written as DNA, the CDR3 is TGTGCCAGCAGCCACACTGCTGGATATCGGGGTCTTCCCTACGAGCAGTACTTC.

The J gene is TRBJ1-2, the V gene TRBV14; D is uncertain. V was shortened by 3 bases and J by 1 base, with 9 bases between the two germline ends. The CDR3 totals 14 residues. The V gene's germline CDR1 is SGHDN and CDR2 FVKESK. CDR3 bases: TGTGCCAGCAGCCAGCTGACACTTAACTATGGCTACACCTTC. Its protein is CASSQLTLNYGYTF.

This clone is a singleton in its sample. V and J are TRBV7-2 and TRBJ2-5; 10 bases match TRBD2. Germline CDR1 and CDR2: SGHTA and FQGNSA. V trimming: 3 bases; J trimming: 3 bases; junction bases outside the gene matches: 1. This CDR3 has 14 amino acids. CDR3 coding DNA: TGTGCCAGCAGCTTGGGACTAGCGAAAGAGACCCAGTACTTC. Translated, it gives CASSLGLAKETQYF.

This clone was seen only a few times. This sample includes further DNA sequences coding for the same CDR3. This chain uses TRBV3-1 (or the pseudogene TRBV3-2) with TRBJ2-3, with D possibly matching TRBD2 (5 bases). The ends were cut back, 1 base at V and 3 bases at J, with 5 bases in the middle. This CDR3 has 13 residues. CDR1 and CDR2 (germline): LGHDT, YNNKEL (reference sequence). As DNA, the CDR3 is TGTGCCAGCAGCCAAGGCGGGACAGATACGCAGTATTTT. Translated, it gives CASSQGGTDTQYF.

This clone was seen a handful of times. The rearrangement joins TRBV27 to TRBJ1-1; D is perhaps TRBD1 (6 bases). Trimming left V 5 bases short and J 0 bases short, with 10 bases between. The CDR3 length is 14 residues. Germline V gene data show CDR1 as MNHEY and CDR2 as SMNVEV (reference sequence). DNA of the CDR3: TGTGCCAGCAGTCGACAGGAGATGAACACTGAAGCTTTCTTT. It translates to CASSRQEMNTEAFF.

V and J are TRBV28 and TRBJ2-1; 7 bases fit TRBD2. The CDR3 loop spans 15 amino acids. The J segment lost 5 bases and the V segment lost 2 bases, leaving 6 bases of the junction unmatched. CDR1 and CDR2 (germline): MDHEN, SYDVKM. Here the CDR3 DNA reads TGTGCCAGCAGTTTACGGCGGGAGCGTCACAATGAGCAGTTCTTC. Translating gives CASSLRRERHNEQFF.